This T cell receptor (beta chain) is drawn from a study of blood T cell repertoires in COVID-19. The germline V gene has CDR1 SEHNR and CDR2 FQNEAQ (reference sequence). Trimming pared 0 bases from V and 7 bases from J, leaving 21 bases between. The length of the CDR3 is 17 residues. Data came from immunoSEQ multiplex PCR; TCRdb stores just in-frame clones and leaves some out. The sample shows a few hundred thousand clones, about 89% of them seen only once. The rearrangement uses TRBV7-9 and TRBJ2-5; D perhaps matches TRBD1 (6 bases). This TCR was sampled from a man in his forties with acute or convalescent COVID-19. Sequencing was carried out using peripheral blood. The CDR3 DNA reads as TGTGCCAGCAGCTTAGCGTATCAGCGGACAGATTTCGGGACCCAGTACTTC. Protein product: CASSLAYQRTDFGTQYF.